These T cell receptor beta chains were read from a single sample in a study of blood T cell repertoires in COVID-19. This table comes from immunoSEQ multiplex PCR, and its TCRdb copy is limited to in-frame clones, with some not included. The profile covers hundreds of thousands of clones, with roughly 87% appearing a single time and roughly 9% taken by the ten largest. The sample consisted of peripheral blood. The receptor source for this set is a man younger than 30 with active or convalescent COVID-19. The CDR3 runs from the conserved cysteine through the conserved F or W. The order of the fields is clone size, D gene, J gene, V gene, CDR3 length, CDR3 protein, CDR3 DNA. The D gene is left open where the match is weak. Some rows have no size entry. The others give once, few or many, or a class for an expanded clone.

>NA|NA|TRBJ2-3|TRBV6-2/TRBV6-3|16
CASSSAAGAYTDTQYF
TGTGCCAGCAGTTCCGCCGCGGGGGCCTACACAGATACGCAGTATTTT
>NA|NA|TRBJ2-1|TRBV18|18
CASSLPRLSPGVYNEQFF
TGTGCCAGCTCACTACCACGACTATCTCCGGGGGTATACAATGAGCAGTTCTTC
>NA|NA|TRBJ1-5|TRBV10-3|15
CAISKSWGQDQPQHF
TGTGCCATCAGTAAGTCATGGGGGCAGGATCAGCCCCAGCATTTT
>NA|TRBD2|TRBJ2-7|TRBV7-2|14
CASSLTSGWYEQYF
TGTGCCAGCAGCTTAACTAGCGGGTGGTACGAGCAGTACTTC
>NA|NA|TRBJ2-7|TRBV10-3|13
CAISDRRAYEQYF
TGTGCCATCAGTGATAGGAGGGCCTACGAGCAGTACTTC
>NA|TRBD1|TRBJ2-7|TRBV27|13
CASSPATGSEQYF
TGTGCCAGCAGTCCAGCGACAGGGTCTGAGCAGTACTTC
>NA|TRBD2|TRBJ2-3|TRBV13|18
CASSSRRNGGASTDTQYF
TGTGCCAGCAGCTCTCGGCGTAACGGGGGGGCATCCACAGATACGCAGTATTTT
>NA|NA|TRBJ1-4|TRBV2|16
CASSDMAPATNEKLFF
TGTGCCAGCAGTGACATGGCACCCGCAACTAATGAAAAACTGTTTTTT
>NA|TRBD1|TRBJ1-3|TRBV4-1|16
CASSHLDRDSGNTIYF
TGCGCCAGCAGCCATCTGGACAGGGACTCTGGAAACACCATATATTTT
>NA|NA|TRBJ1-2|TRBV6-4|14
CASSATNGDYGYTF
TGTGCCAGCAGTGCCACAAACGGAGACTATGGCTACACCTTC
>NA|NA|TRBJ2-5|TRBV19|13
CAVSPGRAETQYF
TGTGCCGTCTCCCCGGGCAGGGCAGAGACCCAGTACTTC
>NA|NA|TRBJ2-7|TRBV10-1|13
CASSSDSLYEQYF
TGCGCCAGCAGCAGCGACAGTCTCTACGAGCAGTACTTC
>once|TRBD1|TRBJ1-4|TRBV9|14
CASSARDRAEKLFF
TGTGCCAGCAGCGCCCGGGACAGGGCTGAAAAACTGTTTTTT
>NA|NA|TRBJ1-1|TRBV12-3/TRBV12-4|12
CASSITPAGGGF
TGTGCCAGCAGCATAACCCCGGCAGGAGGTGGGTTT
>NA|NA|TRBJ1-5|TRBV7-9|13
CASSLASGQPQHF
TGTGCCAGCAGCTTAGCGTCAGGTCAGCCCCAGCATTTT
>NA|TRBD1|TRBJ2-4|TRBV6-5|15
CASSPDRDAKNIQYF
TGTGCCAGCAGCCCCGACAGGGACGCCAAAAACATTCAGTACTTC
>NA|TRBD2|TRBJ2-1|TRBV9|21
CASSAHWWISGGANSYNEQFF
TGTGCCAGCAGCGCCCACTGGTGGATTAGCGGGGGGGCCAACTCCTACAATGAGCAGTTCTTC
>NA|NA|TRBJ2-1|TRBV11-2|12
CASSAGYNEQFF
TGTGCCAGCAGCGCGGGCTACAATGAGCAGTTCTTC
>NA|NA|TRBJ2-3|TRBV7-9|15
CASSLGQTSTDTQYF
TGTGCCAGCAGCTTAGGACAGACAAGCACAGATACGCAGTATTTT
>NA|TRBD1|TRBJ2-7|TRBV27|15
CASSLSSTGFYEQYF
TGTGCCAGCAGTTTATCGTCGACAGGGTTCTACGAGCAGTACTTC
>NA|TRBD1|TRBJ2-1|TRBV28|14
CASSSRDSNNEQFF
TGTGCCAGCAGTTCCCGGGACAGCAACAATGAGCAGTTCTTC
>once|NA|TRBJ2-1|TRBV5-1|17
CASSLAINLLQINEQFF
TGCGCCAGCAGCTTGGCCATAAACCTACTACAAATCAATGAGCAGTTCTTC
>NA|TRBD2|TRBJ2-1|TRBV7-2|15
CASSTRVGLAFEQFF
TGTGCCAGCAGCACAAGGGTGGGACTAGCGTTTGAGCAGTTCTTC
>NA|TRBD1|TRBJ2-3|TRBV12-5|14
CASGRTGETDTQYF
TGTGCTAGTGGCCGGACAGGAGAAACGGATACGCAGTATTTT
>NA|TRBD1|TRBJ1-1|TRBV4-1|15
CASSHTGQGATEAFF
TGCGCCAGCAGCCACACCGGACAGGGGGCGACTGAAGCTTTCTTT
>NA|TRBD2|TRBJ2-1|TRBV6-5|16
CASSYSLAGGPREQFF
TGTGCCAGCAGTTACTCCCTAGCGGGGGGGCCCCGGGAGCAGTTCTTC
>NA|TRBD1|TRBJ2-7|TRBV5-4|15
CASSQGQGGPYEQYF
TGTGCCAGCAGCCAGGGACAGGGGGGACCCTACGAGCAGTACTTC
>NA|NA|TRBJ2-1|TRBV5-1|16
CASSASTVSSYNEQFF
TGCGCCAGCAGTGCCTCGACTGTAAGCTCCTACAATGAGCAGTTCTTC
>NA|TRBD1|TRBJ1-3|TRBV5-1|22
CASSLAAAVGQGAFLSGNTIYF
TGCGCCAGCAGCTTGGCGGCGGCCGTGGGTCAGGGGGCATTCCTCTCTGGAAACACCATATATTTT
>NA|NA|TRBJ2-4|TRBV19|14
CASSIPGDWNIQYF
TGTGCCAGTAGTATTCCGGGGGATTGGAACATTCAGTACTTC
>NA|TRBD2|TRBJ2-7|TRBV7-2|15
CASSPPAGGLDEQYF
TGTGCCAGCAGCCCCCCAGCGGGGGGCCTCGACGAGCAGTACTTC
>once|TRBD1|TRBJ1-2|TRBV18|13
CASSPGQGDGYTF
TGTGCCAGCTCACCAGGGCAGGGGGATGGCTACACCTTC
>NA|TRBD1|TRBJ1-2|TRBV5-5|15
CASSLAYGTGEGYTF
TGTGCCAGCAGCTTGGCGTATGGGACAGGGGAGGGCTACACCTTC
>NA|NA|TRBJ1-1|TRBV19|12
CASTGVGTEAFF
TGTGCCAGTACAGGGGTTGGCACTGAAGCTTTCTTT
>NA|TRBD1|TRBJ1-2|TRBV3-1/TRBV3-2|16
CASTRSLPNYRGSYTF
TGTGCCAGCACCCGAAGCCTTCCTAATTACAGGGGAAGCTACACCTTC
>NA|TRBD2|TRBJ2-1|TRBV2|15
CASSEGGGSYNEQFF
TGTGCCAGCAGTGAAGGCGGGGGGTCCTACAATGAGCAGTTCTTC